In this sample, the clone carrying this T cell receptor (beta chain) turned up once. This sample was taken from a study of blood T cell repertoires in COVID-19. Overall study context: In each case, the material was cDNA or gDNA derived from T cells, B-cell-depleted T cells, or PBMCs.

The CDR3 is made up of 14 amino acids. The ends lost 5 bases at V and 1 base at J; junction bases unmatched: 3. Looked up from germline, CDR1 is ENHRY and CDR2 is SYGVKD. Produced via immunoSEQ multiplex PCR; TCRdb's table is partial and in-frame only. This repertoire shows about 160,000 clones, roughly 90% found once; its top ten account for approximately 0.5%. The sequenced material came from peripheral blood. The source is a man in his forties or fifties with acute or convalescent COVID-19. This chain connects TRBV10-3 to TRBJ2-3; 7 positions agree with TRBD2. The CDR3 spells CAISSGEGTDTQYF. CDR3 bases: TGTGCCATCAGTAGCGGGGAAGGCACAGATACGCAGTATTTT.